A selection of T cell receptor beta chains follows, all from one sample in a study of blood T cell repertoires in COVID-19. Sequencing used immunoSEQ multiplex PCR; TCRdb keeps in-frame clones, though not all of them. The sample comprises 350,000 to 450,000 clones, 85% of which are singletons, and 3.6% rests with the top ten. Sequencing was done on a sample of peripheral blood. These TCRs come from a woman between 18 and 29 years old with acute or convalescent COVID-19. Both conserved end residues are part of each CDR3. D genes are given only for firm matches. A clone size is listed for some rows: how often the clone was seen (once, few, many), or a class if it is expanded.

clone size | J gene | D gene | V gene | CDR3 DNA | CDR3 protein
. | TRBJ2-7 | . | TRBV9 | TGTGCCAGCAGCGTAGAGAAGGAGGCCTCCTACGAGCAGTACTTC | CASSVEKEASYEQYF
. | TRBJ1-1 | . | TRBV4-2 | TGTGCCAGCAGCCAAGATGAGAAAGCGAACACTGAAGCTTTCTTT | CASSQDEKANTEAFF
. | TRBJ1-6 | TRBD1 | TRBV28 | TGTGCCAGCAGTTTAATGACAGGGAATTCACCCCTCCACTTT | CASSLMTGNSPLHF
. | TRBJ1-1 | . | TRBV13 | TGTGCCAGCAGCTTAGGCGGGCAGGGGATGAACACTGAAGCTTTCTTT | CASSLGGQGMNTEAFF
. | TRBJ2-5 | TRBD2 | TRBV28 | TGTGCCAGCAGTTTGGGGACTACTTCGAACTTC | CASSLGTTSNF
. | TRBJ2-1 | . | TRBV7-3 | TGTGCCAGCAGCCGAGGAGGTGAGCAGTTCTTC | CASSRGGEQFF
. | TRBJ2-5 | . | TRBV6-5 | TGTGCCAGCAGGGCAGGGCAAGAGACCCAGTACTTC | CASRAGQETQYF
. | TRBJ1-1 | . | TRBV20-1 | TGCAGTGCTAGTAGCGCCCTTGAAGCTTTCTTT | CSASSALEAFF
once | TRBJ2-7 | . | TRBV5-4 | TGTGCCAGCAGCTTGCCAGGGGGCGGGGGCCGGGAGCAGTACTTC | CASSLPGGGGREQYF
few | TRBJ1-3 | . | TRBV30 | TGTGCCTGGAGTGTACCGAGTGGCGGGGTCTACGGAAACACCATATATTTT | CAWSVPSGGVYGNTIYF
. | TRBJ1-2 | TRBD1 | TRBV12-3/TRBV12-4 | TGTGCCAGCACTCCGACAGGGGGCAATGGCTACACCTTC | CASTPTGGNGYTF
once | TRBJ2-7 | . | TRBV15 | TGTGCCACCAGCAGACGCGTCTACGAGCAGTACTTC | CATSRRVYEQYF
. | TRBJ1-2 | . | TRBV2 | TGTGCCAGCAGCCAGGAGGGCTATGGCTACACCTTC | CASSQEGYGYTF
. | TRBJ2-1 | TRBD2 | TRBV27 | TGTGCCAGCAGTTCCTACTCTTTACAGGGACTAGCAAGCTCCTACAATGAGCAGTTCTTC | CASSSYSLQGLASSYNEQFF
. | TRBJ2-7 | TRBD2 | TRBV6-5 | TGTGCCAGCAGTCTAGCGGGGGGTCCCTACGAGCAGTACTTC | CASSLAGGPYEQYF
. | TRBJ2-7 | TRBD1 | TRBV12-5 | TGTGCTAGTGGACCCCCGGACAGGGGCAAGAACGAGCAGTACTTC | CASGPPDRGKNEQYF
. | TRBJ1-4 | TRBD1 | TRBV5-1 | TGCGCCAGCAGCTCGAGACAGGGGGATAATGAAAAACTGTTTTTT | CASSSRQGDNEKLFF
. | TRBJ2-2 | TRBD2 | TRBV5-4 | TGTGCCAGCAGCTCCGGACTAGCGGGAGGTATCGGAACCGGGGAGCTGTTTTTT | CASSSGLAGGIGTGELFF
. | TRBJ2-5 | . | TRBV6-1 | TGTGCCAGCAGTGAAGTAGCCCCGACAGATCGAGAGACCCAGTACTTC | CASSEVAPTDRETQYF
. | TRBJ2-2 | . | TRBV4-1 | TGCGCCAGCAGCCACGGATCAGGGACCGGGGAGCTGTTTTTT | CASSHGSGTGELFF
. | TRBJ2-3 | . | TRBV6-5 | TGTGCCAGCAGTAGGGGGAGCCGAAGCACAGATACGCAGTATTTT | CASSRGSRSTDTQYF
once | TRBJ1-2 | TRBD1 | TRBV18 | TGTGCCAGCTCACCGGGACGGACAGGGGCACATTGGGGCTACACCTTC | CASSPGRTGAHWGYTF
. | TRBJ1-1 | TRBD1 | TRBV3-1/TRBV3-2 | TGTGCCAGCAGCCGAGGACAGGCAAACACTGAAGCTTTCTTT | CASSRGQANTEAFF